This T cell receptor beta chain was obtained from a study of T cells expressing NK-cell markers. Study-wide findings and caveats: Whether expanded NKG2C+ T cell clones recognized HCMV stayed uncertain. A few donors' CD3+CD56-NKG2C+ cells were dominated by the same clonotypes.

This CDR3 has 15 residues. Germline CDR1 is LNHDA and CDR2 is SQIVND (reference sequence). Concerning this clonotype: Its antigen is unidentified.

What made the TCR beta cDNA was 5'RACE template switching with UMIs. Each CDR3 protein gets one entry in TCRdb, which reprocessed the 5' RACE reads and gives no DNA. Here the sample table reports about 160,000 distinct CDR3 sequences. The chain has TRBV19 and TRBJ2-1; absent DNA, TCRdb's TRBD1 call cannot be checked. Input material: blood T cells: a sorted CD56 or NKG2C T cell subset, CD4+ or CD8+ T cells, or bulk PBMC T cells (not recorded which). This clonotype was obtained from a man aged 18-70 years in good health. CDR3 region: CASSPWDRSYNEQFF. Together with reference TRBV19 and TRBJ2-1, the CDR3 gives the full variable domain: DGGITQSPKYLFRKEGQNVTLSCEQNLNHDAMYWYRQDPGQGLRLIYYSQIVNDFQKGDIAEGYSVSREKKESFPLTVTSAQKNPTAFYLCASSPWDRSYNEQFFGPGTRLTVL.